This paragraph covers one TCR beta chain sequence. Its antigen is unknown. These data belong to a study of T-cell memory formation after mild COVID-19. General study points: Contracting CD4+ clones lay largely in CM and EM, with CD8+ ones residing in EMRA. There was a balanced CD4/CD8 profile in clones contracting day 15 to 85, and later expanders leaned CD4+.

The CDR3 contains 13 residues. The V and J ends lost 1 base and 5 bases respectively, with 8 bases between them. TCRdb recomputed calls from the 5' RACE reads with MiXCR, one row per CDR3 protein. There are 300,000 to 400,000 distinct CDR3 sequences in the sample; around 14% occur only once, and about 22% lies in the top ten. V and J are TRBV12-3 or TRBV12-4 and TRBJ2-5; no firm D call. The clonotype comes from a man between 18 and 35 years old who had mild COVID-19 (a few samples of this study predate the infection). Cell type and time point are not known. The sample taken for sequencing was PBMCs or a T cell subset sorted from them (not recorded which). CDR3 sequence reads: CASSLGVRETQYF. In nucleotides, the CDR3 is TGTGCCAGCAGTTTAGGGGTGCGGGAGACCCAGTACTTC.